Following are 11 T cell receptor beta chains from one sample sequenced in a study of cytomegalovirus exposure and HLA in healthy donors. Use of 60 Vbeta and 13 Jbeta primers characterized the PCR. The assay was immunoSEQ multiplex PCR, and TCRdb's table has in-frame clones only and misses some. The sample table sets out some 76,000 clones. The sequenced sample was PBMCs. These receptor sequences come from a boy aged 10-17 years in good health and CMV-seronegative.

V and J are TRBV30 and TRBJ1-1; D is unresolved. The CDR3 contains 13 residues. Trimming left V 3 bases short and J 1 base short, with 9 bases between. CDR1 is GTSNPN and CDR2 is SVGIG in the germline V gene (reference sequence). The CDR3, as DNA: TGTGCCTGGAGCGATGACAAGAACACTGAAGCTTTCTTT. Amino acid sequence: CAWSDDKNTEAFF.

The chain carries TRBV19 and TRBJ1-5, with D possibly being TRBD1 (6 bases). From germline, CDR1 is LNHDA and CDR2 SQIVND (reference sequence). Trimming shortened V by 8 bases and J by 7 bases, and 15 bases separated the two germline ends. The CDR3 is made up of 13 amino acids. The CDR3, as DNA: TGTGCCAGTCGACAGGTCATCGGCCAGCCCCAGCATTTT. It codes for CASRQVIGQPQHF.

The chain combines TRBV27 with TRBJ2-7, with 7 nucleotides matching TRBD1. V lost 5 bases to trimming and J lost 6 bases; unmatched junction nucleotides: 10. Looked up from germline, CDR1 is MNHEY and CDR2 is SMNVEV (reference sequence). This CDR3 spans 14 amino acids. The CDR3 DNA follows: TGTGCCAGCAGTACTGACAGGGTTCTTGTCGAGCAGTACTTC. This translates into CASSTDRVLVEQYF.

V and J are TRBV9 and TRBJ1-2; 8 positions match TRBD1. The J segment lost 3 bases and the V segment lost 4 bases, leaving 14 bases of the junction unmatched. The CDR3 contains 17 residues. Germline V lookup: CDR1 SGDLS, CDR2 YYNGEE. The CDR3: CASSPQGQGSSYYGYTF. For the CDR3, the DNA is TGTGCCAGCAGCCCTCAAGGACAGGGTTCGTCTTACTATGGCTACACCTTC. The variable domain in full, completed from reference TRBV9 and TRBJ1-2, reads DSGVTQTPKHLITATGQRVTLRCSPRSGDLSVYWYQQSLDQGLQFLIQYYNGEERAKGNILERFSAQQFPDLHSELNLSSLELGDSALYFCASSPQGQGSSYYGYTFGSGTRLTVV.

The chain is built from TRBV12-5 and TRBJ1-5, with D maybe TRBD1 (5 bases). Germline V gene lookup returns CDR1 LGHNT and CDR2 FRNRAP. Trimming stripped 5 bases from V and 7 bases from J, with 12 bases between. The length of the CDR3 is 13 residues. For the CDR3, the DNA is TGTGCTAGTGGTAAGAGGGAGGGGCAGCCCCAGCATTTT. Protein sequence: CASGKREGQPQHF. Filled out from reference TRBV12-5 and TRBJ1-5, the complete variable domain reads DARVTQTPRHKVTEMGQEVTMRCQPILGHNTVFWYRQTMMQGLELLAYFRNRAPLDDSGMPKDRFSAEMPDATLATLKIQPSEPRDSAVYFCASGKREGQPQHFGDGTRLSIL.

This chain connects TRBV30 to TRBJ1-1, with D maybe TRBD1 (5 bases). The CDR3 loop spans 17 amino acids. V lost 0 bases and J lost 3, with 20 bases in between. Germline V lookup: CDR1 GTSNPN, CDR2 SVGIG (reference sequence). CDR3 DNA sequence: TGTGCCTGGAGTGTGGCTTCGGGGGGGGGTTGGGACACTGAAGCTTTCTTT. Translating it yields CAWSVASGGGWDTEAFF.

V usage is TRBV7-3 and J usage is TRBJ2-5; D perhaps matches TRBD2 (7 bases). V was cut by 2 bases and J by 7 bases, with 14 bases left in between. Germline V lookup: CDR1 SGHTA, CDR2 FQGTGA. The CDR3 runs to 14 residues. The CDR3 DNA reads as TGTGCCAGCAGCTTAGCGGGGGCAAGTGGGACCCAGTACTTC. Translated, it gives CASSLAGASGTQYF.

J is TRBJ1-6 and V is TRBV4-1; a weak D match, TRBD1 (5 bases). The CDR3 totals 16 residues. The V gene's germline CDR1 is MGHRA and CDR2 YSYEKL. Trimming left V 0 bases short and J 10 bases short, with 16 bases between. The CDR3 is CASSQDLQGSNSPLHF. For the CDR3, the DNA is TGCGCCAGCAGCCAAGATCTGCAGGGATCGAACTCACCCCTCCACTTT.

V usage is TRBV7-3 and J usage is TRBJ2-3, with 9 bases lining up with TRBD2. V was pared by 2 bases and J by 3 bases, with 3 bases of the junction left unmatched. The CDR3 is 15 residues long. CDR1 and CDR2 (germline): SGHTA, FQGTGA. The CDR3 nucleotides are TGTGCCAGCAGCTTAGCGGGGGGGTGGACAGATACGCAGTATTTT. This encodes CASSLAGGWTDTQYF.

The rearrangement uses TRBV2 and TRBJ2-2; 10 nucleotides match TRBD1. The CDR3 length is 16 residues. J lost 6 bases, V lost 11 bases, and 15 bases had no gene match. CDR1 and CDR2 (germline): SNHLY, FYNNEI. The CDR3 here is CASLSAGTGVPGELFF. The CDR3 nucleotides read TGTGCCTCCCTATCGGCCGGGACAGGGGTTCCCGGGGAGCTGTTTTTT. Combining the CDR3 with reference TRBV2 and TRBJ2-2 gives the whole variable domain EPEVTQTPSHQVTQMGQEVILRCVPISNHLYFYWYRQILGQKVEFLVSFYNNEISEKSEIFDDQFSVERPDGSNFTLKIRSTKLEDSAMYFCASLSAGTGVPGELFFGEGSRLTVL.

This chain joins TRBV5-1 and TRBJ2-7; 14 bases align to TRBD2. With 0 bases clipped from V and 2 bases from J, the junction kept 7 bases outside the gene matches. Germline loops: CDR1 SGHRS, CDR2 YFSETQ. This CDR3 has 18 residues. The CDR3, as DNA: TGCGCCAGCAGCTTGGCCGGGACTAGCGGGAGTCAAGCCTACGAGCAGTACTTC. Protein product: CASSLAGTSGSQAYEQYF.